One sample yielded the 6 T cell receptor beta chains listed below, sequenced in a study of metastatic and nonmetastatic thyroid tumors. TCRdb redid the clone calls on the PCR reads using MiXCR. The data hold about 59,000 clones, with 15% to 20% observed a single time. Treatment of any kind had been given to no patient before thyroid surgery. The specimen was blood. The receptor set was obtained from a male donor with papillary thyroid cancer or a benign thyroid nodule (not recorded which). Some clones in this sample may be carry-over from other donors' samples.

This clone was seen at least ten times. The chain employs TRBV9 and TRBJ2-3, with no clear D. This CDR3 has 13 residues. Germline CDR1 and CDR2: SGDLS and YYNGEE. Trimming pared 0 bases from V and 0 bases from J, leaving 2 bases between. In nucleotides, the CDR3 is TGTGCCAGCAGCGTAGGGAGCACAGATACGCAGTATTTT. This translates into CASSVGSTDTQYF.

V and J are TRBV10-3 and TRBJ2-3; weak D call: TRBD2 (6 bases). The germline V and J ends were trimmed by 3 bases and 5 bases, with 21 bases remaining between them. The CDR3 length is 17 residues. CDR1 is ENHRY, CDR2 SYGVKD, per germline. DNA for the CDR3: TGTGCCATCAGTGACAGGCGGAGGGGACTTGCTGTAGATACGCAGTATTTT. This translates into CAISDRRRGLAVDTQYF.

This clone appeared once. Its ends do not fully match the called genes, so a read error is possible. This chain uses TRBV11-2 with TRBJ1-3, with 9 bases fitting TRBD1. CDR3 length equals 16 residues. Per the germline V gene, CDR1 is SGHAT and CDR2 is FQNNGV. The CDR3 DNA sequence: TGTGCCATCAGCTTACAGGGGGCGATCTCTGGAAACACCATATATTTT. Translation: CAISLQGAISGNTIYF.

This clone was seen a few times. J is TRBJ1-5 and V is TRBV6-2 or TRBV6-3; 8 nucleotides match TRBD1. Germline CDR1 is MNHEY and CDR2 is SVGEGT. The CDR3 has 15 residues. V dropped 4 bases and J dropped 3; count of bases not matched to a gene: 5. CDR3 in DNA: TGTGCCAGCAGTTCCCCGGGACAGGTCAATCAGCCCCAGCATTTT. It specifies CASSSPGQVNQPQHF.

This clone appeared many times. CDR3 DNA: TGCGCCAGCAGCCAAGGACTAGTGGGGAGTGAGCAGTACGTC. Amino acid sequence: CASSQGLVGSEQYV. This chain links TRBV4-1 with TRBJ2-7, with D tentatively TRBD2 (6 bases). CDR1 and CDR2 from the germline V gene are MGHRA and YSYEKL. The CDR3 extends over 14 amino acids. Trimming shortened V by 1 base and J by 7 bases, and 14 bases separated the two germline ends.

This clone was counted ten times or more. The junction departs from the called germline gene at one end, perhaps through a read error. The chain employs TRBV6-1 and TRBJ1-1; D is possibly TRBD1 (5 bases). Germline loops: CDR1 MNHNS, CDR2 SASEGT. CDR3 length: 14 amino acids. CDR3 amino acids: CASSPKRGNIEAFF. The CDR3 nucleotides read TGTGCCAGCAGTCCAAAAAGGGGAAACATTGAAGCTTTCTTT.